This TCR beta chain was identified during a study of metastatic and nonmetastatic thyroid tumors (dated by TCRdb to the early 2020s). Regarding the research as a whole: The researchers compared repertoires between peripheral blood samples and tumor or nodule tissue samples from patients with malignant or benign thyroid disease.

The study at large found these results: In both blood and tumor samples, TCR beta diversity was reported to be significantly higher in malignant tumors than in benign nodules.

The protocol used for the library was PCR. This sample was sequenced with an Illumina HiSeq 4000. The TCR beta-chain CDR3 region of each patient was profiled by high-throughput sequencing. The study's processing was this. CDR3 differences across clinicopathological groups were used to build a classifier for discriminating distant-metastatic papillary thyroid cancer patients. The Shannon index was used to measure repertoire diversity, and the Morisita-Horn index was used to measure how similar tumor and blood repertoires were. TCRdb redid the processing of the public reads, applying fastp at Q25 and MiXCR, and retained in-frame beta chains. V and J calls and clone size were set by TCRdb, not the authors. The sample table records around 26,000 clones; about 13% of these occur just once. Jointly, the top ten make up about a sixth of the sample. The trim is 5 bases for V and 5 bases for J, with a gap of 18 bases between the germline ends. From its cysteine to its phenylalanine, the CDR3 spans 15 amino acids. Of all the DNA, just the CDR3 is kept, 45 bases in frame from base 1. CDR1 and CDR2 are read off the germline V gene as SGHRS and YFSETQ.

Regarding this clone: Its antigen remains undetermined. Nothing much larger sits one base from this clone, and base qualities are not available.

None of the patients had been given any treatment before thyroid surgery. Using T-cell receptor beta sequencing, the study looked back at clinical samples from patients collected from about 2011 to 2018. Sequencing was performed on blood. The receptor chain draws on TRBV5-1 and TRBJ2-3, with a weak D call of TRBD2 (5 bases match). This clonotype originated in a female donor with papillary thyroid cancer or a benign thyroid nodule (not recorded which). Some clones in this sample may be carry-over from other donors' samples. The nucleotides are TGCGCCAGCAGACTCACGCCCGGGAAGCGAGATACGCAGTATTTT. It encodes CASRLTPGKRDTQYF.